This T cell receptor (beta chain) is drawn from a study of cytomegalovirus exposure and HLA in healthy donors. Study details: Roughly 180 million T cells yielded under 130 million unique TCR beta sequences in earlier analysis.

The primer mix had 60 Vbeta and 13 Jbeta primers. Original processing methods: An analysis that came later counted roughly 87 million unique TCR beta chains, approximately 9.9 million shared. Assay: immunoSEQ multiplex PCR; the TCRdb copy retains only in-frame clones and omits some. V, J and clone size were drawn from that table, and D and trimming were deduced from the DNA. The data contain 170,000 or so clones, 77% of them singletons. The CDR3 has 14 residues. V dropped 9 bases and J dropped 3 bases, with 15 bases sitting between them. From germline, CDR1 is LNHDA and CDR2 SQIVND (reference sequence). Study findings and constraints: When a later analysis was performed, an Asian-associated ancestry cluster reportedly had fewer N-insertions than the 666-donor mean.

This clone occurred a few times. Its antigen is currently unknown. Material for sequencing was PBMCs. V and J are TRBV19 and TRBJ1-3; perhaps TRBD1 as D (5 bases). This sequence originates from a young woman in good health and CMV-seropositive. CDR3 in amino acids: CASKQVSGGNTIYF. For the CDR3, the DNA is TGTGCCAGCAAACAGGTTTCTGGTGGAAACACCATATATTTT.